Below, 18 T cell receptor beta chains from the same sample are listed, as sequenced in a study of control samples from healthy donors and cancer patients. Some clones are missing from TCRdb's copy, which holds only in-frame ones; the method was immunoSEQ multiplex PCR. The profile shows under 80,000 clones, under 95% of them singletons. Specimen: PBMCs. The receptors originated from a woman aged 40 to 50 with lung cancer.

This chain links TRBV2 with TRBJ1-3; no reliable D call. The V gene lost 3 bases and the J gene lost 0 bases, with 12 bases spanning the gap. The CDR3 is 16 amino acids. Per germline, CDR1 SNHLY and CDR2 FYNNEI. CDR3 loop: CASSDGFLHSGNTIYF. CDR3 bases: TGTGCCAGCAGTGACGGTTTCCTCCACTCTGGAAACACCATATATTTT.

The chain links TRBV7-3 to TRBJ2-3; a possible D gene is TRBD2 (5 bases). Germline loops: CDR1 SGHTA, CDR2 FQGTGA. Trimming took 5 bases from V and 6 from J, leaving 18 bases between them. The CDR3 runs to 15 residues. In nucleotides, the CDR3 is TGTGCCAGCAGCCCAACGGGGATCACTTCGGATACGCAGTATTTT. Its protein is CASSPTGITSDTQYF.

The V gene is TRBV15, the J gene TRBJ1-1, with D uncertain. The CDR3 has 13 amino acids. Trimming stripped 3 bases from V and 4 bases from J, with 9 bases between. The germline CDR1 and CDR2 sequences are LNHNV and YYDKDF (reference sequence). The CDR3 is CATSSFGVTEAFF. For the CDR3, the DNA is TGTGCCACCAGCAGTTTCGGTGTCACTGAAGCTTTCTTT.

The gene calls are TRBV5-6 and TRBJ1-6, with a possible D match to TRBD1 (6 bases). Looked up from germline, CDR1 is SGHDT and CDR2 is YYEEEE. V lost 0 bases to trimming and J lost 3 bases, with 7 bases between them. The CDR3 sequence is 15 residues long. The chain's CDR3 is CASSLGTDYNSPLHF. The CDR3, as DNA: TGTGCCAGCAGCTTGGGGACAGACTATAATTCACCCCTCCACTTT.

The chain has TRBV5-1 and TRBJ1-2; a weak D match, TRBD1 (5 bases). Trimming shortened V by 4 bases and J by 4 bases, and 14 bases separated the two germline ends. CDR3 length: 14 amino acids. Germline V gene data show CDR1 as SGHRS and CDR2 as YFSETQ. Here the CDR3 DNA reads TGCGCCAGCAGCCCCGCGGGGGGGACCTATGGCTACACCTTC. Amino acids: CASSPAGGTYGYTF.

V usage is TRBV4-2 and J usage is TRBJ2-1; TRBD2 matches at 10 bases. Trimming at V came to 0 bases and at J to 0 bases, leaving 5 bases not matched to a gene. The CDR3 sequence is 18 residues long. Germline assignment: CDR1 LGHNA and CDR2 YNFKEQ. For the CDR3, the DNA is TGTGCCAGCAGCCAAGACGGAGCTAGCGGGAGCTCCTACAATGAGCAGTTCTTC. Its protein is CASSQDGASGSSYNEQFF.

This rearrangement joins TRBV30 to TRBJ1-6, with D perhaps matching TRBD1 (5 bases). The CDR3 spans 17 residues. V was clipped by 3 bases and J by 5 bases, with 20 bases between them. Looked up from germline, CDR1 is GTSNPN and CDR2 is SVGIG (reference sequence). The CDR3 protein is CAWSVSVWGFDNSPLHF. The CDR3 DNA is TGTGCCTGGAGCGTCTCAGTATGGGGGTTTGATAATTCACCCCTCCACTTT. The full variable domain, in which reference TRBV30 and TRBJ1-6 provide the parts outside the CDR3, is SQTIHQWPATLVQPVGSPLSLECTVEGTSNPNLYWYRQAAGRGLQLLFYSVGIGQISSEVPQNLSASRPQDRQFILSSKKLLLSDSGFYLCAWSVSVWGFDNSPLHFGNGTRLTVT.

This chain uses TRBV30 with TRBJ1-2, with D possibly TRBD1 on 5 matching bases. CDR1 GTSNPN and CDR2 SVGIG come from the germline V gene (reference sequence). CDR3 length: 16 amino acids. Deletions cut 3 bases from V and 8 bases from J, with 25 bases between. Written as DNA, the CDR3 is TGTGCCTGGAGCGGGACCTGGGCGGTGATTATGGTGGGCTACACCTTC. Translation: CAWSGTWAVIMVGYTF. Full variable domain (rest looked up from reference TRBV30 and TRBJ1-2): SQTIHQWPATLVQPVGSPLSLECTVEGTSNPNLYWYRQAAGRGLQLLFYSVGIGQISSEVPQNLSASRPQDRQFILSSKKLLLSDSGFYLCAWSGTWAVIMVGYTFGSGTRLTVV.

The V call is TRBV3-1 (or the pseudogene TRBV3-2), the J call TRBJ1-4, with D possibly being TRBD1 (6 bases). Germline CDR1 is LGHDT and CDR2 is YNNKEL (reference sequence). CDR3 length: 14 amino acids. V lost 3 bases and J 7 bases, leaving 12 bases between the germline ends. This CDR3 reads CASSQSGGPEKLFF. For the CDR3, the DNA is TGTGCCAGCAGCCAGTCTGGGGGGCCTGAAAAACTGTTTTTT.

V is TRBV24-1 and J is TRBJ2-5, with TRBD1 as a possible D gene (5 bases). Trimming pared 4 bases from V and 1 base from J, leaving 12 bases between. This CDR3 is built from 15 residues. Germline V gene lookup returns CDR1 KGHDR and CDR2 SFDVKD. This CDR3 reads CATSERQKLQETQYF. CDR3 in DNA: TGTGCCACCAGTGAACGACAGAAGCTCCAAGAGACCCAGTACTTC.

In this sample, this clone turned up once. V usage is TRBV6-4 and J usage is TRBJ2-3, with D unresolved. This CDR3 is 13 amino acids long. Between the trimmed V and J ends, which lost 2 bases and 2 bases, there was a span of 5 bases. Germline CDR1 and CDR2: MRHNA and SNTAGT. CDR3 sequence: CASSDQPTDTQYF. The DNA of the CDR3 is TGTGCCAGCAGTGACCAGCCCACAGATACGCAGTATTTT.

This clone was detected a few times. The chain has TRBV10-3 and TRBJ1-3; maybe TRBD1 (6 bases). The V end was cut by 0 bases, the J end by 3 bases, with 15 bases between. This CDR3 region has 17 residues. CDR1 is ENHRY and CDR2 is SYGVKD in the germline V gene. The CDR3 loop reads CAISESKGRGGGNTIYF. The DNA of the CDR3 is TGTGCCATCAGTGAGTCGAAGGGCAGGGGTGGTGGAAACACCATATATTTT.

Points on this clone: Other DNA sequences in the sample encode the same CDR3. V gene TRBV27 combines with J gene TRBJ2-7, with D perhaps given as TRBD1 or TRBD2 (5 bases each). V lost 6 bases and J lost 3, with 15 bases in between. The germline V gene has CDR1 MNHEY and CDR2 SMNVEV (reference sequence). The CDR3 totals 14 residues. The CDR3 loop reads CASSPGTGIYEQYF. The CDR3 DNA sequence: TGTGCCAGCAGCCCCGGGACGGGAATCTACGAGCAGTACTTC.

The chain has TRBV27 and TRBJ2-6; D might be TRBD1 (5 bases). V gave up 4 bases and J gave up 0 bases, with 7 bases separating them. Germline CDR1 MNHEY, CDR2 SMNVEV (reference sequence). The CDR3 is 15 amino acids. For the CDR3, the DNA is TGTGCCAGCAGTTCTGGGGCCTCTGGGGCCAACGTCCTGACTTTC. It translates to CASSSGASGANVLTF. The complete variable domain, with remaining parts taken from reference TRBV27 and TRBJ2-6, reads EAQVTQNPRYLITVTGKKLTVTCSQNMNHEYMSWYRQDPGLGLRQIYYSMNVEVTDKGDVPEGYKVSRKEKRNFPLILESPSPNQTSLYFCASSSGASGANVLTFGAGSRLTVL.

CDR3 residues: CSVRGLAENQETQYF. DNA of the CDR3: TGCAGCGTGCGGGGACTAGCGGAGAATCAAGAGACCCAGTACTTC. This chain uses TRBV29-1 with TRBJ2-5; TRBD2 matches at 11 bases. Germline assignment: CDR1 SQVTM and CDR2 ANQGSEA. Trimming cost V 6 bases and J 2 bases; bases outside gene matches: 8. This CDR3 is built from 15 residues.

The V call is TRBV5-6, the J call TRBJ2-2, with TRBD1 matching over 10 bases. CDR1 and CDR2 (germline): SGHDT, YYEEEE. The CDR3 is 16 residues long. J lost 6 bases, V lost 0 bases, and 5 bases had no gene match. The CDR3 bases are TGTGCCAGCAGCTTGGAGGGACAGGGGACCCCCGGGGAGCTGTTTTTT. It encodes CASSLEGQGTPGELFF.

This clone has a single count. This rearrangement joins TRBV2 to TRBJ1-2; no definite D call. CDR1 and CDR2 (germline): SNHLY, FYNNEI. V was trimmed by 0 bases and J by 0 bases, leaving 8 bases between them. This CDR3 spans 15 amino acids. The CDR3 DNA is TGTGCCAGCAGTGAAGCAGGTCTAGCTAACTATGGCTACACCTTC. Residues: CASSEAGLANYGYTF.

This clone was seen just once. The J gene is TRBJ1-1, the V gene TRBV19, with 7 bases that match TRBD1. From germline, CDR1 is LNHDA and CDR2 SQIVND (reference sequence). V was pared by 5 bases and J by 5 bases, with 5 bases of the junction left unmatched. CDR3 length equals 13 residues. In nucleotides, the CDR3 is TGTGCCAGTAGTTATACACAGGGGACTGAAGCTTTCTTT. Amino acid sequence: CASSYTQGTEAFF.